The T cell receptor (beta chain) described here comes from a study of CD8 T cells in ankylosing spondylitis. TCRdb re-called the 5' RACE reads with MiXCR, one entry per CDR3 protein. The sample contains 500,000 or so distinct CDR3 sequences, approximately 5.3% of which appear only once. Points from the study as a whole: Researchers reportedly found disease-linked clones significantly enriched in matched ankylosing spondylitis synovial fluid. Among TCR beta sequences, a motif of eight highly homologous variants appeared characteristic of ankylosing spondylitis blood. Disease-associated clones were CD8+ and fairly uncommon in peripheral blood.

V gave up 5 bases and J gave up 4 bases; unmatched junction bases: 10. Germline CDR1 SGHVS, CDR2 FNYEAQ. The length of the CDR3 is 16 residues. This clonotype was seen at least ten times. Its antigen remains unidentified. The chain has TRBV7-6 and TRBJ1-2; 10 bases are a match to TRBD1. The TCR was taken from a male donor with ankylosing spondylitis. Sequenced: blood, either unsorted or a sorted T cell fraction (not recorded which). The CDR3 coding sequence is TGTGCCAGCAGCCCGGGGACAGGGGTTTTGGGCTATGGCTACACCTTC. Protein product: CASSPGTGVLGYGYTF.